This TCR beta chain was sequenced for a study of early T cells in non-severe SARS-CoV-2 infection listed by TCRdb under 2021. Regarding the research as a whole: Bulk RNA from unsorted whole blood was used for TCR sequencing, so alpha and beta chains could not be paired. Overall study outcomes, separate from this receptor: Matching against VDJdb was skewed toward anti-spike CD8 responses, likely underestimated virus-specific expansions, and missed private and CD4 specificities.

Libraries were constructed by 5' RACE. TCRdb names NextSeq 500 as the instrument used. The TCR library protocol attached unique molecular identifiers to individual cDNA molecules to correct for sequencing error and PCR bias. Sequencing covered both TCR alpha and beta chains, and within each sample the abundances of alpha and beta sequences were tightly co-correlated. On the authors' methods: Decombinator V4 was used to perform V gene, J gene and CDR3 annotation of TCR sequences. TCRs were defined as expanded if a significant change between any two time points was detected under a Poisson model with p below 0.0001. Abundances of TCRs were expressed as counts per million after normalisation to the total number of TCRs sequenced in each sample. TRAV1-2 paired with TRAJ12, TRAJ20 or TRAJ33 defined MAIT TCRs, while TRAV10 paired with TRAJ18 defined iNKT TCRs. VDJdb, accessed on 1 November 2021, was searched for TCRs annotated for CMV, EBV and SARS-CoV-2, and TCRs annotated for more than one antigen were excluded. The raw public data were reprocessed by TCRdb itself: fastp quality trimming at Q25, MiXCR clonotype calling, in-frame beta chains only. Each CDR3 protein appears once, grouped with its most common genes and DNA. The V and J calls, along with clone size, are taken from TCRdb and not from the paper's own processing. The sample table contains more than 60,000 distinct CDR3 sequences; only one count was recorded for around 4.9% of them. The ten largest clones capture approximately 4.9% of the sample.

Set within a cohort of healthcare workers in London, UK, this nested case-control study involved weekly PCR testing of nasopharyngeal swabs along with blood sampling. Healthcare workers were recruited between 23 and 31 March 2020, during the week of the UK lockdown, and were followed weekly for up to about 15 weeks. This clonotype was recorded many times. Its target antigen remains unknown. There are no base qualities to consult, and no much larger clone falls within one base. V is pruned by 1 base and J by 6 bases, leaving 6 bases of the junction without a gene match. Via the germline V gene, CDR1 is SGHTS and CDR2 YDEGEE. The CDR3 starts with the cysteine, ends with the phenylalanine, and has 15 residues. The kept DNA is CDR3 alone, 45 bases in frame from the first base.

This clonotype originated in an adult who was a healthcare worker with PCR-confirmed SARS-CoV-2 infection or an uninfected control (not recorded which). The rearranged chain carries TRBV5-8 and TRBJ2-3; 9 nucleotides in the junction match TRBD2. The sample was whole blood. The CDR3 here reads CASSLTAGGHDTQYF. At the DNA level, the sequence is TGTGCCAGCAGCTTGACTGCGGGGGGGCATGATACGCAGTATTTT.